One sample yielded the 30 T cell receptor beta chains listed below, sequenced in a study of T cells after yellow fever vaccination (dated by TCRdb to between 2018 and 2020). The treatment or condition label, read with the paper, signifies: live attenuated yellow fever vaccine strain. Libraries were constructed by 5' RACE. Sequencing was carried out with an Illumina HiSeq 2500. TCRdb reworked the public reads: Q25 trimming with fastp, MiXCR clone assembly, productive beta chains retained. All rows with the same CDR3 protein become a single entry with the most common DNA and genes. This sample holds roughly 170,000 distinct CDR3 sequences; about 6% were observed only once. The top ten clonotypes cover less than 3% of the sample. The sample was CD4+ T cells sorted from PBMCs, taken on the day of the first yellow fever vaccination. The receptors were sampled from a man in his late teens or twenties who received the YFV17D yellow fever vaccine.

As regards this clonotype: A single base separates this from a much larger clone, so it may be a read error. The V and J genes are TRBV12-3 or TRBV12-4 and TRBJ1-4; 9 bases match TRBD1. The CDR3 loop spans 14 amino acids. Trimming at V came to 7 bases and at J to 8 bases, leaving 8 bases not matched to a gene. CDR3 nucleotides: TGTGCCAGCAAAAACAGGGGGCGGTTAGAAAAACTGTTTTTT. Amino acid sequence: CASKNRGRLEKLFF.

The sample holds many counts of this clonotype. This chain connects TRBV7-9 to TRBJ1-1, with 9 bases aligning to TRBD1. The CDR3 totals 15 residues. Per germline, CDR1 SEHNR and CDR2 FQNEAQ (reference sequence). V lost 4 bases and J lost 3; bases outside the gene matches: 6. CDR3 sequence (DNA): TGTGCCAGCAGCTCACAGGGGGCGCGGGACACTGAAGCTTTCTTT. Translation: CASSSQGARDTEAFF.

This clonotype was counted at least ten times. The rearrangement uses TRBV20-1 and TRBJ2-3, with D maybe TRBD2 (5 bases). CDR1 is DFQATT, CDR2 SNEGSKA, per germline (reference sequence). There are 11 residues in the CDR3. The V end lost 5 bases, the J end lost 6 bases, and 9 bases lay between the germline ends. CDR3: CSAGPGDTQYF. The CDR3 region has the DNA TGCAGTGCTGGACCGGGGGATACGCAGTATTTT.

In its sample, this clonotype was seen many times. This chain connects TRBV7-9 to TRBJ2-6; TRBD1 aligns across 9 bases. There are 17 residues in the CDR3. With V trimmed by 4 bases and J by 2 bases, 6 bases remained unmatched. Germline V gene data show CDR1 as SEHNR and CDR2 as FQNEAQ (reference sequence). CDR3: CASSSGQGLAGANVLTF. Written as DNA, the CDR3 is TGTGCCAGCAGCTCGGGACAGGGTCTCGCTGGGGCCAACGTCCTGACTTTC.

In this sample, this clonotype turned up a few times. This chain uses TRBV5-4 with TRBJ2-3, with TRBD1 identical over 10 bases. The ends lost 7 bases at V and 6 bases at J; junction bases unmatched: 5. Per the germline V gene, CDR1 is SGHNT and CDR2 is YYREEE (reference sequence). The CDR3 loop spans 13 amino acids. Written as DNA, the CDR3 is TGTGCCAGCGGATGGACAGGGGGGGATACGCAGTATTTT. Amino acids: CASGWTGGDTQYF.

This clonotype was counted a few times. V gene TRBV5-5 combines with J gene TRBJ1-3, with D tentatively TRBD1 (6 bases). The germline V gene has CDR1 SGHKS and CDR2 YYEKEE (reference sequence). The length of the CDR3 is 15 residues. V shed 4 bases and J shed 0 bases, with 11 bases lying between them. DNA of the CDR3: TGTGCCAGCAGCACGAGCAGGGGCTCTGGAAACACCATATATTTT. This encodes CASSTSRGSGNTIYF.

This clonotype was counted many times. The chain combines TRBV7-3 with TRBJ2-2; TRBD2 aligns across 10 bases. Germline-derived CDR1 and CDR2 are SGHTA and FQGTGA. The V gene end was trimmed by 2 bases and the J gene end by 4 bases; junction bases not matched to a gene: 4. The CDR3 is made up of 16 amino acids. This CDR3 is CASSLSLAGVTGELFF. The DNA for the CDR3 is TGTGCCAGCAGCTTATCCCTAGCGGGGGTCACCGGGGAGCTGTTTTTT.

This clonotype was detected a few times. This sequence joins TRBV7-2 and TRBJ1-5; D is unresolved. CDR1 and CDR2 from the germline V gene are SGHTA and FQGNSA. The CDR3 length is 12 residues. The ends were cut back, 4 bases at V and 4 bases at J, with 5 bases in the middle. DNA for the CDR3: TGTGCCAGCAGCTCAAATAATCAGCCCCAGCATTTT. The encoded protein is CASSSNNQPQHF.

In its sample, this clonotype was seen a few times. The gene calls are TRBV7-7 and TRBJ2-5; TRBD2 matches 10 bases. With V trimmed by 0 bases and J by 7 bases, 2 bases remained unmatched. CDR3 length equals 14 residues. Germline assignment: CDR1 SSHAT and CDR2 FNYEAQ (reference sequence). The CDR3 is CASSLAGTSVTQYF. The CDR3 DNA follows: TGTGCCAGCAGCTTAGCGGGGACTAGCGTGACCCAGTACTTC.

This clonotype was detected ten times or more. The rearrangement joins TRBV7-2 to TRBJ2-1, with D maybe TRBD2 (6 bases). This CDR3 has 15 amino acids. The germline gives CDR1 SGHTA, CDR2 FQGNSA. The V gene lost 5 bases and the J gene lost 4 bases, with 15 bases spanning the gap. The CDR3 DNA reads TGTGCCAGCAGCCGGGACTTCTCGCCTTACAATGAGCAGTTCTTC. Translation gives CASSRDFSPYNEQFF.

The table lists this clonotype with many counts. The chain couples TRBV7-3 to TRBJ2-1; no clear D. The CDR3 length is 13 residues. The germline V gene encodes CDR1 SGHTA and CDR2 FQGTGA. V lost 8 bases, J lost 0 bases, and 8 bases lay in between. CDR3 sequence: CASAISSYNEQFF. The CDR3 DNA follows: TGTGCCAGCGCGATTAGCTCCTACAATGAGCAGTTCTTC.

This chain joins TRBV3-1 and TRBJ2-6; no clear D gene. The CDR3 loop spans 15 amino acids. Germline V gene lookup returns CDR1 LGHDT and CDR2 YNNKEL (reference sequence). The V end lost 1 base, the J end lost 0 bases, and 4 bases lay between the germline ends. CDR3 in DNA: TGTGCCAGCAGCCAAGTAGGCTCTGGGGCCAACGTCCTGACTTTC. As protein: CASSQVGSGANVLTF.

This clonotype has at least ten counts. The chain recombines TRBV11-2 with TRBJ2-3; 14 nucleotides agree with TRBD2. The junction had 8 bases not matched to a gene; V was cut back by 3 bases and J by 3 bases. The CDR3 is 18 residues long. Germline V gene lookup returns CDR1 SGHAT and CDR2 FQNNGV. CDR3: CASSLETSGGALTDTQYF. The CDR3 DNA sequence: TGTGCCAGCAGCTTGGAGACTAGCGGGGGGGCCTTGACAGATACGCAGTATTTT.

This sequence joins TRBV6-5 and TRBJ2-2; perhaps TRBD1 as D (6 bases). The CDR3 extends over 16 amino acids. Germline V CDR1 and CDR2: MNHEY, SVGAGI. Trimming stripped 0 bases from V and 0 bases from J, with 8 bases between. The CDR3 nucleotides are TGTGCCAGCAGTTACTCAAGGACAGCGAACACCGGGGAGCTGTTTTTT. This encodes CASSYSRTANTGELFF.

This clonotype was seen more than once but under ten times. The chain links TRBV20-1 to TRBJ1-4; tentative D call: TRBD1 (6 bases). The ends were cut back, 5 bases at V and 3 bases at J, with 10 bases in the middle. The CDR3 is 13 amino acids. Germline CDR1 DFQATT, CDR2 SNEGSKA (reference sequence). CDR3 DNA: TGCAGTGCTGGGGAGGGGGCTAATGAAAAACTGTTTTTT. This codes for CSAGEGANEKLFF.

This clonotype was seen repeatedly, ten times or more. This chain connects TRBV7-2 to TRBJ2-1; no firm D call. Trimming pared 0 bases from V and 9 bases from J, leaving 6 bases between. The CDR3 extends over 12 amino acids. CDR1 SGHTA and CDR2 FQGNSA come from the germline V gene. CDR3 coding DNA: TGTGCCAGCAGCTTAGCGGTGTCTGAGCAGTTCTTC. Protein: CASSLAVSEQFF.

The sample holds many counts of this clonotype. This sequence joins TRBV7-8 and TRBJ2-3; D gene unclear. This CDR3 region has 14 residues. Germline V lookup: CDR1 SGHVS, CDR2 FQNEAQ. V lost 2 bases to trimming and J lost 0 bases, with 6 bases between them. CDR3 sequence reads: CASSLQASTDTQYF. The DNA for the CDR3 is TGTGCCAGCAGCTTACAGGCTAGCACAGATACGCAGTATTTT.

J is TRBJ2-4 and V is TRBV4-1, with 14 nucleotides matching TRBD2. Germline trimming cut 1 base from V and 1 base from J; bases unmatched to any gene: 12. CDR1 is MGHRA and CDR2 is YSYEKL in the germline V gene. This CDR3 has 21 residues. The CDR3 DNA reads TGCGCCAGCAGCCAAGCCTTCTCGGGACTAGCGGGGGTTAGGGCCAAAAACATTCAGTACTTC. It yields the protein CASSQAFSGLAGVRAKNIQYF.

The rearrangement joins TRBV18 to TRBJ2-2; TRBD1 might be the D (6 bases). Germline CDR1 reads KGHSH; CDR2 reads LQKENI. The CDR3 has 14 residues. V lost 3 bases to trimming and J lost 5 bases, with 10 bases between them. As DNA, the CDR3 is TGTGCCAGCTCACCGGGACAATGGACCGGGGAGCTGTTTTTT. Encoded protein: CASSPGQWTGELFF.

At least ten counts were recorded for this clonotype. The J gene is TRBJ2-3, the V gene TRBV20-1, with TRBD2 matching 8 bases. With 5 bases clipped from V and 6 bases from J, the junction kept 13 bases outside the gene matches. CDR1 is DFQATT and CDR2 is SNEGSKA in the germline V gene (reference sequence). This CDR3 contains 15 residues. In nucleotides, the CDR3 is TGCAGTGCTCCACTTCAGGGACTAGAGCTTGATACGCAGTATTTT. It specifies CSAPLQGLELDTQYF.

Ten or more counts support this clonotype. The chain has TRBV4-1 and TRBJ1-1, with 9 nucleotides matching TRBD1. Per germline, CDR1 MGHRA and CDR2 YSYEKL. This CDR3 comprises 16 residues. V was clipped by 3 bases and J by 1 base; unmatched bases: 6. The CDR3 nucleotides read TGCGCCAGCAGCCACGGGGACAGGGCCGGGAACACTGAAGCTTTCTTT. This codes for CASSHGDRAGNTEAFF.

This clonotype was counted only a few times. The chain is built from TRBV6-2 or TRBV6-3 and TRBJ2-7; a weak D match, TRBD1 (6 bases). CDR1 and CDR2 from the germline V gene are MNHEY and SVGEGT. This CDR3 contains 14 residues. The V end was cut by 5 bases, the J end by 3 bases, with 14 bases between. CDR3 in amino acids: CASSADRTFYEQYV. The CDR3 bases are TGTGCCAGCAGTGCCGACAGGACTTTCTACGAGCAGTACGTC.

This clonotype was detected only a few times. The chain recombines TRBV20-1 with TRBJ2-1; either TRBD1 or TRBD2 may supply D (5 bases each). V shed 3 bases and J shed 5 bases, with 14 bases lying between them. Per the germline V gene, CDR1 is DFQATT and CDR2 is SNEGSKA (reference sequence). This CDR3 comprises 14 residues. This chain's CDR3 is CSARQGRIDNEQFF. DNA of the CDR3: TGCAGTGCTAGGCAGGGACGCATTGACAATGAGCAGTTCTTC.

There are many counts of this clonotype. The chain employs TRBV4-3 and TRBJ1-5; D unclear. Germline CDR1 LGHNA, CDR2 YSLEER. The CDR3 has 14 residues. V gave up 0 bases and J gave up 3 bases, with 6 bases separating them. CDR3 residues: CASSQDSLNQPQHF. The CDR3, as DNA: TGCGCCAGCAGCCAAGATAGTCTCAATCAGCCCCAGCATTTT.

This chain links TRBV6-4 with TRBJ1-1, with 12 nucleotides matching TRBD1. In germline, CDR1 is MRHNA, CDR2 SNTAGT. The trim removed 4 bases at V and 1 base at J, leaving 4 bases unmatched. This CDR3 is built from 16 residues. The DNA of the CDR3 is TGTGCCAGCAGTGGGGACAGGGGGCCTGAGAACACTGAAGCTTTCTTT. Translation: CASSGDRGPENTEAFF.

Ten or more counts support this clonotype. This rearrangement joins TRBV7-8 to TRBJ2-2; 8 positions match TRBD1. The CDR3 extends over 15 amino acids. J lost 6 bases, V lost 5 bases, and 8 bases had no gene match. CDR1 is SGHVS, CDR2 FQNEAQ, per germline. The CDR3 reads CASSEQGASAGELFF. Here the CDR3 DNA reads TGTGCCAGCAGCGAGCAGGGGGCAAGCGCCGGGGAGCTGTTTTTT.

This clonotype was recorded at least ten times. This chain joins TRBV7-2 and TRBJ2-5, with 9 nucleotides matching TRBD2. The CDR3 contains 15 residues. V was pared by 1 base and J by 5 bases, with 5 bases of the junction left unmatched. Per germline, CDR1 SGHTA and CDR2 FQGNSA. As DNA, the CDR3 is TGTGCCAGCAGCTTAGACGCGGGGGGGCAGGAGACCCAGTACTTC. It specifies CASSLDAGGQETQYF.

This clonotype was picked up a small number of times. The chain has TRBV5-1 and TRBJ2-5; D may match TRBD1 or TRBD2 (6 bases each). V lost 0 bases and J 5 bases, leaving 17 bases between the germline ends. The CDR3 is 16 residues long. Germline CDR1 SGHRS, CDR2 YFSETQ. The CDR3 region has the DNA TGCGCCAGCAGCTTGGCCGGGGGCATAAACGGGGAGACCCAGTACTTC. Protein product: CASSLAGGINGETQYF.

V usage is TRBV5-1 and J usage is TRBJ2-7; D may correspond to TRBD1 or TRBD2 (5 bases each). The V end was cut by 5 bases, the J end by 2 bases, with 11 bases between. Germline-derived CDR1 and CDR2 are SGHRS and YFSETQ. CDR3 size: 13 residues. The CDR3 sequence is CASSVGDAYEQYF. CDR3 coding DNA: TGCGCCAGCAGTGTAGGGGACGCCTACGAGCAGTACTTC.

This clonotype was seen ten or more times. V is TRBV7-2 and J is TRBJ1-2; TRBD1 aligns across 9 bases. Germline-derived CDR1 and CDR2 are SGHTA and FQGNSA. J lost 7 bases, V lost 1 base, and 16 bases had no gene match. The CDR3 sequence is 18 residues long. The CDR3 reads CASSLVPGQGSAEGGYTF. The CDR3 coding sequence is TGTGCCAGCAGCTTAGTACCGGGACAGGGTTCAGCCGAGGGTGGCTACACCTTC.